This T cell receptor beta chain was recorded in a study of blood T cells in healthy people across ages (dated by TCRdb to between 2015 and 2017). For context, the study as a whole: In model experiments, roughly one uniquely barcoded TCR beta cDNA molecule per two T cells was captured by template switching. Two additional independent replicas of 1 million unique cDNA reads from the same blood draw were analyzed for two donors (one aged 18 to 30 and one aged 80 or older). The study measured age-related changes in TCR beta repertoire diversity using deep sequencing normalized with unique cDNA molecular identifiers. The donors were split into four age groups: young (average 16 years), middle-aged (roughly 39), aged (approximately 60) and long-lived (under 85). Overall study results and their limits: As age increased, observed TCR beta diversity per million T cells dropped in a roughly linear way, and a significant reduction was already evident by age about 40. Donor CMV infection status was unknown, potentially confounding age-related changes in expanded clonotypes. Observed TCR beta diversity correlated strongly with the percentage of naive T cells measured by flow cytometry. Estimates of total diversity based on one million sequenced T cells were regarded as lower bounds and as underestimates. Compared with the aged group, more naive CD4+ T cells, fewer expanded clones and increased TCR diversity were shown by the long-lived group, suggesting age selection. Since profiling was done on bulk unsorted PBMCs, naive and antigen-experienced compartments could not be conclusively compared.

With respect to this clonotype: It has no known antigen specificity. Because the CDR3 is missing its conserved closing phenylalanine or tryptophan, this is likely a read error.

Library preparation used 5' RACE. The instrument given in TCRdb is Illumina HiSeq 2500. A second PCR of roughly 6 to 12 cycles was performed with a sample-barcoded 5' primer and a J-beta primer mix. A template-switch 5' adaptor carrying 12 random nucleotides introduced a unique molecular identifier onto each TCR beta cDNA molecule. At least 2.5 million CDR3-containing paired-end reads were obtained from each sample. All of the RNA was converted into first-strand cDNA using the Mint cDNA synthesis kit, with a TRBC-specific oligonucleotide serving as the primer. After uracil-DNA glycosylase treatment, a first 18-cycle PCR used universal primers M1SS and BC2_uni_R on all cDNA. On the authors' methods: For normalization, 1 million high-quality reads were randomly selected from each sample, with every read carrying a distinct molecular identifier. Instead of being binned into consensus sequences, reads with shared molecular identifiers were discarded. CDR3 identification, clonotype clustering and error correction used MiTCR with a Q25 quality threshold and the strictest error-elimination algorithm. A nonparametric unseen species model with Euler transformation was used to estimate lower-bound total TCR beta diversity. TCRdb reprocessing: public reads trimmed at Q25 with fastp, clones called with MiXCR, in-frame beta chains kept. Rows matching on CDR3 protein sequence are summarized as one entry with the most common DNA and genes. These V and J calls originate from TCRdb's pipeline instead of the authors' own analysis. Recorded for this sample are around 1,000,000 distinct CDR3 sequences; approximately 26% of them occurred a single time. Less than 0.75% of the sample lies in the top ten.

The CDR3 is 14 residues long, ends included. Of the read, only the CDR3 DNA is kept; its 42 bases are in frame from base 1. The germline V gene (reference sequence) provides CDR1 PRHDT and CDR2 FYEKMQ. Systemically healthy Caucasian individuals from Russia, approximately 39 in total and aged about 6 to 90 years, were included as donors. Each donor gave around 9.8 milliliters of peripheral blood, collected into EDTA-treated Vacutainer tubes. Ficoll-Paque density-gradient centrifugation was used to isolate PBMCs, with at least 7 million per sample. Total RNA was extracted from PBMCs with Trizol reagent, with at least 5.5 micrograms obtained per sample. For every donor, flow cytometry on a PBMC aliquot measured the percentage of naive CD45RAhigh/CD27high T cells. The sample was also reused in another study, on T cells of mothers and their children. The second publication reports: Nine systemically healthy Caucasian individuals served as donors, namely three mothers together with their six children. cDNA synthesis used all of the extracted RNA, with around 1.6 ug of RNA in each 15 ul reaction. In the second PCR, the M1S primer added sample barcodes and 2-4 random nucleotides. More than 8 million TCR beta CDR3 reads were obtained from each mother, and about 3 million reads were obtained from each child. Thymic selection similarly shapes TCR recombination output in related and unrelated pairs, with minor effect from inherited differences. Normalized repertoire overlap was always slightly but never significantly higher in related than unrelated mother-child pairs. No persistent microchimeric T cell clones were detected, at a sensitivity of around 97 clones per million clonotypes. In the study, deep NGS was used to compare the TCR beta repertoires of mothers and children, and features distinguishing related mother-child pairs from unrelated individuals were sought. On average, the children were 11 +/- 4 years old, while the mothers were approximately 40 +/- 4 years old. After adapter ligation was performed with NEBNext reagents, the libraries were sequenced on an Illumina HiSeq 2000 with 100+100 nt paired-end reads. To prevent cross-contamination, the mother and child libraries were prepared one month apart and sequenced in separate runs. For each donor, somewhere between roughly 450,000 and 2,100,000 distinct TCR beta clonotypes were identified. Naive TCR beta clonotypes were estimated from low-frequency clonotypes matched to each donor's FACS-determined naive share, without sorting.

The sample comprised blood. The TCR originated in a girl aged 2 to 9 in good health. The sequence joins TRBV13 to TRBJ2-1; no D gene is confidently identified. The tail of the sequence fits TRBJ2-5 better, so the J call may be wrong. CDR3 sequence: CASSRPDAAETQYL. Read as DNA, the sequence is TGTGCCAGCAGCCGACCGGACGCCGCGGAGACCCAGTACCTC.